Listed here are 10 T cell receptor beta chains from one sample, sequenced in a study of blood T cell repertoires in COVID-19. Sequencing used immunoSEQ multiplex PCR; TCRdb keeps in-frame clones, though not all of them. Of about 150,000 clones in the sample, about nine tenths were seen once. The sample consisted of peripheral blood. The source is a woman aged 70-85 years with acute or convalescent COVID-19.

This chain uses TRBV28 with TRBJ1-1, with D unclear. This CDR3 is 13 amino acids long. Deletions cut 10 bases from V and 0 bases from J, with 12 bases between. The germline gives CDR1 MDHEN, CDR2 SYDVKM. The CDR3: CAIRSLLNTEAFF. The CDR3 region has the DNA TGTGCCATTCGGTCCCTCCTGAACACTGAAGCTTTCTTT.

The rearrangement joins TRBV19 to TRBJ1-2; 10 bases match TRBD1. The V gene end was trimmed by 7 bases and the J gene end by 4 bases; junction bases not matched to a gene: 9. Germline V lookup: CDR1 LNHDA, CDR2 SQIVND (reference sequence). This CDR3 has 15 residues. The CDR3 DNA reads as TGTGCCAGTAATCCCGGGACAGGGGTCGGCTATGGCTACACCTTC. Residues: CASNPGTGVGYGYTF.

The count of this clone is one. This chain links TRBV18 with TRBJ1-5; 7 bases map to TRBD1. Trimming removed 5 bases from V and 6 bases from J; junction bases left unmatched: 10. The germline gives CDR1 KGHSH, CDR2 LQKENI. This CDR3 is 15 amino acids long. The CDR3 DNA reads as TGTGCCAGCTCATCAACGACAGGGTGGGGTCAGCCCCAGCATTTT. Encoded protein: CASSSTTGWGQPQHF.

This chain links TRBV15 with TRBJ1-2, with TRBD1 matching over 8 bases. V lost 0 bases and J lost 4; bases outside the gene matches: 10. Germline CDR1 is LNHNV and CDR2 is YYDKDF (reference sequence). CDR3 length: 17 amino acids. The CDR3: CATSREDRDLQVYGYTF. CDR3 DNA: TGTGCCACCAGCAGAGAGGACAGGGACCTTCAAGTCTATGGCTACACCTTC. The full variable domain, completed using reference TRBV15 and TRBJ1-2, is DAMVIQNPRYQVTQFGKPVTLSCSQTLNHNVMYWYQQKSSQAPKLLFHYYDKDFNNEADTPDNFQSRRPNTSFCFLDIRSPGLGDTAMYLCATSREDRDLQVYGYTFGSGTRLTVV.

V and J are TRBV5-8 and TRBJ1-2, with TRBD1 matching 8 bases. Germline CDR1 and CDR2: SGHTS and YDEGEE. This CDR3 region has 13 residues. J gave up 4 bases and V 6 bases, and 5 bases lay outside the gene matches. The CDR3 spells CASTWTGTYGYTF. Here the CDR3 DNA reads TGTGCCAGCACCTGGACAGGGACCTATGGCTACACCTTC.

The rearrangement uses TRBV11-2 and TRBJ1-3; 7 nucleotides line up with TRBD1. The CDR3 runs 15 residues. The germline V gene has CDR1 SGHAT and CDR2 FQNNGV. The ends lost 3 bases at V and 3 bases at J; junction bases unmatched: 5. The CDR3 loop reads CASSLEGAVGNTIYF. DNA for the CDR3: TGTGCCAGCAGCTTGGAGGGGGCCGTTGGAAACACCATATATTTT.

The chain is built from TRBV27 and TRBJ1-4; 10 nucleotides align to TRBD1. This CDR3 spans 15 amino acids. Trimming removed 6 bases from V and 8 bases from J; junction bases left unmatched: 9. CDR1 MNHEY and CDR2 SMNVEV come from the germline V gene (reference sequence). The CDR3 coding sequence is TGTGCCAGCAGGGGAACCGGGACAGGGGAGGAAAAACTGTTTTTT. Protein product: CASRGTGTGEEKLFF.

The chain has TRBV9 and TRBJ2-3; TRBD2 matches at 8 bases. Per germline, CDR1 SGDLS and CDR2 YYNGEE. The CDR3 spans 16 residues. After removal of 6 bases from V and 3 bases from J, the junction contained 12 bases not matched to a gene. The CDR3 coding sequence is TGTGCCAGCACGCGAGACCCGGGACTAGAGACAGATACGCAGTATTTT. Its translation: CASTRDPGLETDTQYF. Full variable domain (outside the CDR3, taken from reference TRBV9 and TRBJ2-3): DSGVTQTPKHLITATGQRVTLRCSPRSGDLSVYWYQQSLDQGLQFLIQYYNGEERAKGNILERFSAQQFPDLHSELNLSSLELGDSALYFCASTRDPGLETDTQYFGPGTRLTVL.

The V and J genes are TRBV7-3 and TRBJ1-1; D is undetermined. The CDR3 sequence is 16 residues long. Germline-derived CDR1 and CDR2 are SGHTA and FQGTGA. V was shortened by 5 bases and J by 5 bases, with 21 bases between the two germline ends. The CDR3 bases are TGTGCCAGCAGCCCTCAAGCATCGGGGAGGTATACTGAAGCTTTCTTT. Amino acid sequence: CASSPQASGRYTEAFF.

This clone was detected once. This rearrangement joins TRBV19 to TRBJ1-1; TRBD1 is a possible D gene (5 bases). V was shortened by 6 bases and J by 1 base, with 18 bases between the two germline ends. In germline, CDR1 is LNHDA, CDR2 SQIVND (reference sequence). The CDR3 has 16 amino acids. CDR3 in DNA: TGTGCCAGTAGCAAAAGGCGGGGCAGGGAGAACACTGAAGCTTTCTTT. Protein: CASSKRRGRENTEAFF.